These T cell receptor beta chains were read from a single sample in a study of glioma-infiltrating T cells after dendritic cell vaccination. Clones were read by immunoSEQ multiplex PCR, and TCRdb kept only the in-frame ones, dropping some. The sample includes about 95,000 clones, about 84% of them seen just once. The sample consisted of blood, taken before dendritic cell vaccination. The receptors were gathered from a human donor with glioblastoma. Both conserved end residues are part of each CDR3. A D gene is named only where the DNA matches it firmly. Only some rows state a clone size, as once, few, many or a class for expanded clones.

NA	TRBD2	TRBV5-1	TRBJ2-7	TGCGCCAGCAGCCCTGGGACTAGCGGACGCGTCGGGCAGTACTTC	CASSPGTSGRVGQYF
NA	NA	TRBV11-2	TRBJ1-2	TGTGCCAGCAGCGGCTTAGGGGGGGCATACCTTTCTGCCTATGGCTACACCTTC	CASSGLGGAYLSAYGYTF
NA	NA	TRBV9	TRBJ2-1	TGTGCCAGCAGCGTAGCAGGGGGGCGTGCTCGGCAGTTCTTC	CASSVAGGRARQFF
NA	NA	TRBV11-2	TRBJ1-2	TGTGCCAGCAGCTTAGAGGCAGGGCCAAGTTATGGCTACACCTTC	CASSLEAGPSYGYTF
NA	TRBD1	TRBV19	TRBJ1-6	TGTGCCAGTACGTTGGGGACAGGGCGGAATAATTCACCCCTCCACTTT	CASTLGTGRNNSPLHF
once	TRBD2	TRBV5-4	TRBJ2-7	TGTGCCAGCAGCCCCGGCGGGGGTAGCTCCTACGAGCAGTACTTC	CASSPGGGSSYEQYF
NA	TRBD1	TRBV11-2	TRBJ1-2	TGTGCCAGCAGCGTTCCGGGACAGCTCTATGGCTACACCTTC	CASSVPGQLYGYTF
NA	TRBD2	TRBV4-3	TRBJ2-1	TGCGCCAGCAGCCAGGCTCGGACTAGCCCCTACAATGAGCAGTTCTTC	CASSQARTSPYNEQFF
NA	NA	TRBV10-3	TRBJ2-3	TGTGCCATCAGTGATTGGGGACAAAAGGGAGGGAGGACAGATACGCAGTATTTT	CAISDWGQKGGRTDTQYF
NA	NA	TRBV11-3	TRBJ1-4	TGTGCCAGCAGCTTAGAAGGGGCACCTAATGAAAAACTGTTTTTT	CASSLEGAPNEKLFF
NA	NA	TRBV11-2	TRBJ1-1	TGTGCCAGCAGCCCCCGGGGGGACACTGAAGCTTTCTTT	CASSPRGDTEAFF
NA	TRBD2	TRBV7-2	TRBJ2-1	TGTGCCAGCAGTAAGGGAGCGGGAGCCGCCTACAATGAGCAGTTCTTC	CASSKGAGAAYNEQFF
NA	TRBD2	TRBV4-3	TRBJ2-7	TGCGCCAGCAGTCCCCGGGGGGTTGCGGGAGGGACCGAGCAGTACTTC	CASSPRGVAGGTEQYF
NA	TRBD1	TRBV27	TRBJ1-2	TGTGCCAGCAGTCCCCTACCCGTGAGGGGGCCTAACTATGGCTACACCTTC	CASSPLPVRGPNYGYTF
NA	NA	TRBV5-1	TRBJ2-2	TGCGCCAGCAGCTTTGGGCGACAGCTGCCCTTCAACACCGGGGAGCTGTTTTTT	CASSFGRQLPFNTGELFF
NA	NA	TRBV2	TRBJ1-5	TGTGCCAGCAGGGAAGGGGTAGGGGACAATCAGCCCCAGCATTTT	CASREGVGDNQPQHF
NA	TRBD1	TRBV7-2	TRBJ2-1	TGTGCCAGCAGCGGTACAGGGGTGAGGAACAATGAGCAGTTCTTC	CASSGTGVRNNEQFF
NA	TRBD1	TRBV19	TRBJ1-2	TGTGCCAGTAGTACGACCTTGGACAGGGGCGACTATGGCTACACCTTC	CASSTTLDRGDYGYTF
NA	NA	TRBV11-1	TRBJ1-2	TGTGCCAGCAGCTTGACAGTCCCCCCTAACTATGGCTACACCTTC	CASSLTVPPNYGYTF
few	NA	TRBV27	TRBJ2-1	TGTGCCAGCAGTTTCCCCTCGGATGAGCAGTTCTTC	CASSFPSDEQFF
NA	NA	TRBV14	TRBJ2-7	TGTGCCAGCACCCACCCTATGACAGGAGCCTACGAGCAGTACTTC	CASTHPMTGAYEQYF
once	TRBD1	TRBV5-4	TRBJ1-1	TGTGCCAGCAGCCCCGGGACAGGGGATAGTTTGGATACTGAAGCTTTCTTT	CASSPGTGDSLDTEAFF
NA	TRBD2	TRBV5-5	TRBJ2-5	TGTGCCAGCAGTTGGGGGGTAGCGGGGGGCCAAGAGACCCAGTACTTC	CASSWGVAGGQETQYF
NA	NA	TRBV5-7	TRBJ1-3	TGTGCCAGCAGCCCACAGGGTGTCACTGGAAACACCATATATTTT	CASSPQGVTGNTIYF
NA	NA	TRBV30	TRBJ1-2	TGTGCCTGGAGTGTACTAGAGGGAACCTATGGCTACACCTTC	CAWSVLEGTYGYTF
NA	TRBD2	TRBV27	TRBJ2-1	TGTGCCAGCAGTTTCCGACTAGCGGGAGACGGTGAGCAGTTCTTC	CASSFRLAGDGEQFF
NA	NA	TRBV29-1	TRBJ2-2	TGCAGCGGACACAGGGCGAACACCGGGGAGCTGTTTTTT	CSGHRANTGELFF
NA	NA	TRBV28	TRBJ2-1	TGTGCCAGCAGCCCAATAGCGAGAAGATCCTACAATGAGCAGTTCTTC	CASSPIARRSYNEQFF
NA	TRBD2	TRBV7-9	TRBJ2-1	TGTGCCAGCAGCTTAGCGGTGGGGACTAGTCCCTATGAGCAGTTCTTC	CASSLAVGTSPYEQFF
NA	TRBD2	TRBV6-1	TRBJ2-7	TGTGCCAGCAGTGAAGTGGGGGGGTACGAGCAGTACTTC	CASSEVGGYEQYF
NA	NA	TRBV5-4	TRBJ2-7	TGTGCCAGCAGCCCGCGGGTGGGAGCGGGTCTCTCCTACGAGCAGTACTTC	CASSPRVGAGLSYEQYF
NA	TRBD2	TRBV2	TRBJ2-3	TGTGCCAGCAGTGACCGTAGACTAGCGGGGTACACAGATACGCAGTATTTT	CASSDRRLAGYTDTQYF
NA	TRBD1	TRBV6-6	TRBJ1-1	TGTGCCAGCAGGGACAGGGAAGGGAACACTGAAGCTTTCTTT	CASRDREGNTEAFF
NA	NA	TRBV11-3	TRBJ2-5	TGTGCCAGCAGCTTGCCCGGGGTAGGGGGGACCCAGTACTTC	CASSLPGVGGTQYF
NA	TRBD2	TRBV4-2	TRBJ2-2	TGTGCCAGCAGCCAAGCACTAGCGGGGAACACCGGGGAGCTGTTTTTT	CASSQALAGNTGELFF
NA	NA	TRBV25-1	TRBJ1-1	TGTGCCAGCAGTTCGGGGACTACTGAAGCTTTCTTT	CASSSGTTEAFF
NA	TRBD2	TRBV7-3	TRBJ2-1	TGTGCCAGCAGCCTCATACGGACTAGCCGGAGCTCCTACAATGAGCAGTTCTTC	CASSLIRTSRSSYNEQFF
NA	TRBD1	TRBV25-1	TRBJ1-2	TGTGCCACCTTGCCCGACAGGGCCTACTATGGCTACACCTTC	CATLPDRAYYGYTF
NA	NA	TRBV5-1	TRBJ2-2	TGCGCCAGCAGCTTGGGAGAGCGGGTCCGAACCGGGGAGCTGTTTTTT	CASSLGERVRTGELFF
once	NA	TRBV12-5	TRBJ2-1	TGTGCTAGTGGTTCCCCTCTCGACAATGAGCAGTTCTTC	CASGSPLDNEQFF
NA	NA	TRBV29-1	TRBJ2-1	TGCAGCGCTGGGAAGTTTACAGGGTATTCGGAGTTCTTC	CSAGKFTGYSEFF
NA	NA	TRBV28	TRBJ1-1	TGTGCCAGCAAGCCCTTATCTTCCTTGAACACTGAAGCTTTCTTT	CASKPLSSLNTEAFF
NA	TRBD1	TRBV11-3	TRBJ1-1	TGTGCCAGCAGCTTGGGGACAGGGTGGTACACTGAAGCTTTCTTT	CASSLGTGWYTEAFF
NA	NA	TRBV5-1	TRBJ2-1	TGCGCCAGCAGCTTATTAGAAGGGGGAGACAATGAGCAGTTCTTC	CASSLLEGGDNEQFF
NA	NA	TRBV6-1	TRBJ1-4	TGTGCCAGCACACCCACAGCAACTAATGAAAAACTGTTTTTT	CASTPTATNEKLFF
NA	NA	TRBV14	TRBJ1-1	TGTGCCAGCAGCCAAGGTACAGCCCAAAACACTGAAGCTTTCTTT	CASSQGTAQNTEAFF
NA	TRBD2	TRBV5-1	TRBJ2-1	TGCGCCAGCAGCATGATAGCGGGAGGAGAGGAGCAGTTCTTC	CASSMIAGGEEQFF